This T cell receptor (beta chain) was found in a study of molecular identifiers for immune sequencing clone quantification. Study in general: For replicates, RNA isolated from 20,000 or 100,000 naive CD8 cells was divided into five portions, of which four were sequenced.

Overall study findings and caveats: Clonotypes surpassing 20 RNA copies contained over 98% of effector molecules, versus under 1% in naive cells.

Each CDR3 protein gets one entry after TCRdb re-called the PCR reads with MiXCR. This table holds over 60,000 distinct CDR3 sequences, 19% found once. Concerning this clonotype: Its antigen remains unknown.

Preparation of naive CD8 libraries involved about 19,000 to 1,100,000 sorted cells and 10%, 30% or 50% RNA. This TCR was sampled from a human donor in good health. Some libraries in this study had Jurkat cell RNA spiked in. The material sequenced was naive CD8+ T cells from blood, with Jurkat cell RNA spiked in. The subset: FACS-sorted CD8+CD4-CCR7+CD45RA+ naive T cells.

The CDR3 reads CASSWTGTGELFF. The CDR3 DNA sequence: TGTGCCAGCAGCTGGACCGGAACCGGGGAGCTGTTTTTT. V usage is TRBV7-2 and J usage is TRBJ2-2; D uncertain. Trimming stripped 4 bases from V and 5 bases from J, with 8 bases between. Germline V gene sequence: CDR1 SGHTA, CDR2 FQGNSA. There are 13 residues in the CDR3.